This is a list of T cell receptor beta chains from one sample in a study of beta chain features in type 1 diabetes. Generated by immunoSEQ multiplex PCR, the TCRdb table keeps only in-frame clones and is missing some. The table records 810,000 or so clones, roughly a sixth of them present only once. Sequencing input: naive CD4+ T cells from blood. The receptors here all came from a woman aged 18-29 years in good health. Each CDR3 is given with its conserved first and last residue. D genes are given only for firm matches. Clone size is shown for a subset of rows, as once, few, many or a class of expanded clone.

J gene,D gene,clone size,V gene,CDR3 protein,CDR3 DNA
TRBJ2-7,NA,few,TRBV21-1,CASSNERGQKDYEQYF,TGTGCCAGCAGCAACGAACGGGGACAGAAGGACTACGAGCAGTACTTC
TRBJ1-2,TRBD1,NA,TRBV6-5,CASSYSRGQGGGYTF,TGTGCCAGCAGTTACTCGCGGGGACAGGGAGGTGGCTACACCTTC
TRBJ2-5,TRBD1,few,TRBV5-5,CASSFGQGRETQYF,TGTGCCAGCAGCTTCGGACAGGGGAGAGAGACCCAGTACTTC
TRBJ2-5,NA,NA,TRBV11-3,CASSLGSKETQYF,TGTGCCAGCAGCTTAGGTTCTAAGGAGACCCAGTACTTC
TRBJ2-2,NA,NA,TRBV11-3,CASSISGRGAGELFF,TGTGCCAGCAGCATTAGCGGCAGGGGGGCCGGGGAGCTGTTTTTT
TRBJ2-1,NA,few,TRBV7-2,CASSLRRDYNEQFF,TGTGCCAGCAGCTTGCGGCGGGACTACAATGAGCAGTTCTTC
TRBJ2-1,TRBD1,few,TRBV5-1,CASSNHMTGGDEQFF,TGCGCCAGCAGCAATCACATGACAGGGGGCGATGAGCAGTTCTTC
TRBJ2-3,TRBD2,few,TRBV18,CASSGAGDTRGQYF,TGTGCCAGCTCAGGAGCGGGAGACACCCGTGGGCAGTATTTT
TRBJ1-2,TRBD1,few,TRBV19,CASSTGATGNYGYTF,TGTGCCAGTAGTACAGGCGCGACAGGGAACTATGGCTACACCTTC
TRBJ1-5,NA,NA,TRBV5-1,CASSLEWGSDQPQHF,TGCGCCAGCAGCCTGGAATGGGGGTCTGATCAGCCCCAGCATTTT
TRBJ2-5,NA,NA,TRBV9,CASSSGTLAETQYF,TGTGCCAGCAGCTCCGGGACTCTCGCAGAGACCCAGTACTTC
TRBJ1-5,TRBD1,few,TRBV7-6,CASSLGDRAPNQPQHF,TGTGCCAGCAGCTTAGGGGACAGGGCTCCCAATCAGCCCCAGCATTTT
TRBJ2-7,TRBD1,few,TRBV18,CASSPLTGETYEQYF,TGTGCCAGCTCACCACTTACAGGGGAGACCTACGAGCAGTACTTC
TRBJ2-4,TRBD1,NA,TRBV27,CASTNLPGQGKNIQYF,TGTGCGAGCACCAACCTCCCAGGACAGGGTAAAAACATTCAGTACTTC
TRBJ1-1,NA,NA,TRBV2,CASISFTEAFF,TGTGCCAGCATCAGTTTCACTGAAGCTTTCTTT